Included here is one T cell receptor (beta chain) sequence, with context. The data derive from a study of shared clonotypes between healthy human individuals. Each PCR replicate run on unsorted PBMC took in approximately 310 ng DNA, tens of thousands of T cell genomes. Here immunoSEQ multiplex PCR was the method, and the copy in TCRdb shows in-frame clones only, minus some. Among some 500,000 clones listed, roughly 85% were seen once. The clonotype originates from a middle-aged woman in good health. Some clones in this sample may be carry-over from other donors' samples. What was sequenced was PBMCs.

The DNA for the CDR3 is TGTGCCAGCAGTGAAGCCCTCCCGGGGAGGGGGGAAAAGACCCAGTACTTC. Encoded protein: CASSEALPGRGEKTQYF. The rearrangement joins TRBV6-1 to TRBJ2-5; TRBD2 is a possible D gene (7 bases). The CDR3 extends over 17 amino acids. Germline V lookup: CDR1 MNHNS, CDR2 SASEGT. Deletions cut 0 bases from V and 6 bases from J, with 20 bases between.